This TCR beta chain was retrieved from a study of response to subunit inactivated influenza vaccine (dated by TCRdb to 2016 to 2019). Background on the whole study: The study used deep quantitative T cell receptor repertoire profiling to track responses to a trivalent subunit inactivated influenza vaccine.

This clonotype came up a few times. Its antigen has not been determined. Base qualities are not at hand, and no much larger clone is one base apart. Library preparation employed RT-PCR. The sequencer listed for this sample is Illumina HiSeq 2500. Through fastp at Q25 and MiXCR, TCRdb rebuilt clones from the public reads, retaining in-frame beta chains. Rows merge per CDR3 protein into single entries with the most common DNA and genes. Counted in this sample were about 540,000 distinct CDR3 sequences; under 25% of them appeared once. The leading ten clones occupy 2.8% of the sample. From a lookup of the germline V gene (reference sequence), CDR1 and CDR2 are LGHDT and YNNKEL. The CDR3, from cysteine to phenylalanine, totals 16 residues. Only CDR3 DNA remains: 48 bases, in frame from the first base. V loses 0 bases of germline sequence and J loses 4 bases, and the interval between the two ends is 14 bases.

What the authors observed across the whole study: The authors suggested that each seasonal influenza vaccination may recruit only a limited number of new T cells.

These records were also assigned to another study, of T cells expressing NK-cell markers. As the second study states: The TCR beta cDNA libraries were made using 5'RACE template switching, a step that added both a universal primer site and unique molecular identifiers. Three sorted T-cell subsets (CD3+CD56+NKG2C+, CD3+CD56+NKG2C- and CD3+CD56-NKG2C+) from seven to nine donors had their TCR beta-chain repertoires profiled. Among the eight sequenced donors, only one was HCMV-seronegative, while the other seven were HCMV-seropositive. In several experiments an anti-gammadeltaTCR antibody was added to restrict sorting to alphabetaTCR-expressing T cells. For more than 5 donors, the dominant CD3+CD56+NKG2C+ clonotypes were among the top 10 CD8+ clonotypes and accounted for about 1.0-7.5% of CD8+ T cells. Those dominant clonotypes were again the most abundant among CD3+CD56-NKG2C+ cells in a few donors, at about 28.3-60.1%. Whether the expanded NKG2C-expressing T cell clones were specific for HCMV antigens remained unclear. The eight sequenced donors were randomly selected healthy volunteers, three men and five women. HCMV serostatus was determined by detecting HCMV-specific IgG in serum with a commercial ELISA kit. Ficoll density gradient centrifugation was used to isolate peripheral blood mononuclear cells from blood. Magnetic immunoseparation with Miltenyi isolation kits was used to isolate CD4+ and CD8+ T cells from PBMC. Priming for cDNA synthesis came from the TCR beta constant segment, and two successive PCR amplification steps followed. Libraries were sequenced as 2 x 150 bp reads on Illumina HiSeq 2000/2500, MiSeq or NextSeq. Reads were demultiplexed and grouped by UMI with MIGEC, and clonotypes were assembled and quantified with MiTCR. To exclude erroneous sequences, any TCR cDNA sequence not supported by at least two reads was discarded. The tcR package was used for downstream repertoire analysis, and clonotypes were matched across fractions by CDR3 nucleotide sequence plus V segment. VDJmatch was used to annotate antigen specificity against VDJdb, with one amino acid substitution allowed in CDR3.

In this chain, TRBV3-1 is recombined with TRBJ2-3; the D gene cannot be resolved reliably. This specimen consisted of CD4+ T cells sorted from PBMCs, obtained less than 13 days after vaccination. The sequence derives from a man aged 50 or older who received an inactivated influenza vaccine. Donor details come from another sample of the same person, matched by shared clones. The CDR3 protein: CASSQDMAVAADTQYF. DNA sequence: TGTGCCAGCAGCCAAGATATGGCAGTTGCTGCAGATACGCAGTATTTT.